The next 17 T cell receptor beta chains were all read from a single sample in a study of shared clonotypes between healthy human individuals. Sequenced by immunoSEQ multiplex PCR; TCRdb stores in-frame clones only, minus some. The sample holds 600,000 to 700,000 clones, about three quarters seen once. The source material was memory CD4+ T cells sorted from blood. Subset meaning: CD45RA-negative fraction. All receptors derive from a woman in her 30s in good health.

The chain joins TRBV29-1 to TRBJ1-6; possibly TRBD1 for D (5 bases). Germline V gene lookup returns CDR1 SQVTM and CDR2 ANQGSEA. The CDR3 is made up of 14 amino acids. Trimming removed 5 bases from V and 7 bases from J, with 15 bases in between. In nucleotides, the CDR3 is TGCAGCGTTTCCGACGGGGCCGGGAATTCACCCCTCCACTTT. As protein: CSVSDGAGNSPLHF.

This rearrangement joins TRBV5-1 to TRBJ1-3; 9 bases are a match to TRBD1. CDR3 size: 16 residues. The V gene's germline CDR1 is SGHRS and CDR2 YFSETQ. The J segment lost 5 bases and the V segment lost 4 bases, leaving 10 bases of the junction unmatched. CDR3 sequence: CASSPLDRGGRNTIYF. Written as DNA, the CDR3 is TGCGCCAGCAGCCCCCTGGACAGGGGAGGACGAAACACCATATATTTT. Filled out from reference TRBV5-1 and TRBJ1-3, the complete variable domain reads KAGVTQTPRYLIKTRGQQVTLSCSPISGHRSVSWYQQTPGQGLQFLFEYFSETQRNKGNFPGRFSGRQFSNSRSEMNVSTLELGDSALYLCASSPLDRGGRNTIYFGEGSWLTVV.

Many counts were recorded for this clone. The chain uses TRBV2 and TRBJ2-1, with D unresolved. CDR1 and CDR2 (germline): SNHLY, FYNNEI. The CDR3 length is 13 residues. Trimming cost V 11 bases and J 7 bases, with 18 bases left between them. CDR3: CAFHPEDGNEQFF. The CDR3 nucleotides read TGTGCCTTTCACCCAGAGGATGGGAATGAGCAGTTCTTC.

Only a few counts were recorded for this clone. This chain connects TRBV7-2 to TRBJ2-1, with D maybe TRBD2 (6 bases). The germline CDR1 and CDR2 sequences are SGHTA and FQGNSA. Trimming removed 1 base at V and 4 bases at J, with 11 bases between. The length of the CDR3 is 15 residues. CDR3: CASSLDSGAYNEQFF. The CDR3 DNA follows: TGTGCCAGCAGCTTAGATAGCGGAGCGTACAATGAGCAGTTCTTC.

The rearrangement links TRBV28 to TRBJ2-7, with a possible D match to TRBD1 (6 bases). This CDR3 region has 14 residues. The V and J ends lost 2 bases and 6 bases respectively, with 14 bases between them. Per the germline V gene, CDR1 is MDHEN and CDR2 is SYDVKM. The CDR3 loop is CASSLGQGWVEQYF. The CDR3, as DNA: TGTGCCAGCAGTTTAGGGCAGGGGTGGGTCGAGCAGTACTTC.

This clone turned up a few times. V and J are TRBV2 and TRBJ1-1; D unclear. The CDR3 contains 15 residues. Per germline, CDR1 SNHLY and CDR2 FYNNEI. The ends were cut back, 5 bases at V and 0 bases at J, with 13 bases in the middle. The CDR3 nucleotides read TGTGCCAGCAGTTTATTGACATCCTTGAACACTGAAGCTTTCTTT. This translates into CASSLLTSLNTEAFF.

V usage is TRBV27 and J usage is TRBJ2-3; 8 bases are shared with TRBD2. CDR1 is MNHEY and CDR2 is SMNVEV in the germline V gene (reference sequence). The CDR3 length is 16 residues. V was pared by 2 bases and J by 6 bases, with 10 bases of the junction left unmatched. The CDR3 DNA is TGTGCCAGCAGTTTAATGGGACTAGTAGTATCGGATACGCAGTATTTT. Protein: CASSLMGLVVSDTQYF.

The genes are TRBV27 and TRBJ2-3, with D possibly matching TRBD1 (6 bases). The CDR3 has 14 residues. Germline lookup yields CDR1 MNHEY and CDR2 SMNVEV (reference sequence). V was cut by 5 bases and J by 6 bases, with 15 bases left in between. DNA for the CDR3: TGTGCCAGCAGTCCCAGGACAGCGAGGGATACGCAGTATTTT. This codes for CASSPRTARDTQYF.

This clone has just a few counts. The chain is built from TRBV5-1 and TRBJ1-1; no clear D gene. CDR1 and CDR2 from the germline V gene are SGHRS and YFSETQ. The CDR3 contains 15 residues. V was clipped by 1 base and J by 0 bases, with 10 bases between them. CDR3 DNA sequence: TGCGCCAGCAGCTTGAACCTTCTCATGAACACTGAAGCTTTCTTT. Translated: CASSLNLLMNTEAFF.

The rearrangement uses TRBV11-2 and TRBJ1-2; possibly TRBD1 for D (5 bases). Per germline, CDR1 SGHAT and CDR2 FQNNGV. The CDR3 runs to 15 residues. V was trimmed by 4 bases and J by 2 bases, leaving 14 bases between them. The CDR3 region is CASSSGGTVNYGYTF. The DNA of the CDR3 is TGTGCCAGCAGCTCTGGGGGAACCGTAAACTATGGCTACACCTTC.

Points on this clone: This may come from a read error, since a much larger clone is one base off. The same CDR3 arises from other DNA sequences in this sample as well. The chain employs TRBV28 and TRBJ2-6, with D perhaps matching TRBD2 (5 bases). V was trimmed by 2 bases and J by 0 bases, leaving 5 bases between them. Germline CDR1 reads MDHEN; CDR2 reads SYDVKM. The CDR3 sequence is 15 residues long. The CDR3 spells CASSLRGSGANVLTF. The CDR3 region has the DNA TGTGCCAGCAGTTTACGGGGCTCTGGGGCCAACGTCCTGACTTTC.

The chain uses TRBV5-1 and TRBJ2-1; D not resolved. In germline, CDR1 is SGHRS, CDR2 YFSETQ. This CDR3 is 15 amino acids long. V lost 0 bases and J 8 bases, leaving 15 bases between the germline ends. CDR3 in amino acids: CASSLEISSSDEQFF. Here the CDR3 DNA reads TGCGCCAGCAGCTTGGAAATTAGTAGTTCGGATGAGCAGTTCTTC.

This clone was detected only a few times. The gene calls are TRBV4-2 and TRBJ2-5, with D unresolved. There are 12 residues in the CDR3. Germline CDR1 reads LGHNA; CDR2 reads YNFKEQ. Trimming removed 3 bases at V and 4 bases at J, with 6 bases between. CDR3 nucleotides: TGTGCCAGCAGCCACCCTGGAGAGACCCAGTACTTC. Protein sequence: CASSHPGETQYF.

For this clone: This sample includes further DNA sequences coding for the same CDR3. V and J are TRBV18 and TRBJ1-1, with D hard to call. The ends were cut back, 5 bases at V and 1 base at J, with 5 bases in the middle. CDR3 size: 12 residues. Germline loops: CDR1 KGHSH, CDR2 LQKENI. CDR3 amino acids: CASSTGNTEAFF. Written as DNA, the CDR3 is TGTGCCAGCTCAACTGGGAACACTGAAGCTTTCTTT. Full variable domain (outside the CDR3, taken from reference TRBV18 and TRBJ1-1): NAGVMQNPRHLVRRRGQEARLRCSPMKGHSHVYWYRQLPEEGLKFMVYLQKENIIDESGMPKERFSAEFPKEGPSILRIQQVVRGDSAAYFCASSTGNTEAFFGQGTRLTVV.

The CDR3 reads CASSLLAGANTGELFF. CDR3 bases: TGCGCCAGCAGCTTACTAGCGGGGGCGAACACCGGGGAGCTGTTTTTT. This sequence joins TRBV5-1 and TRBJ2-2; TRBD2 matches 11 bases. CDR3 length: 16 amino acids. The ends lost 2 bases at V and 0 bases at J; junction bases unmatched: 0. Germline values: CDR1 SGHRS, CDR2 YFSETQ.

This clone has only a few counts. The gene calls are TRBV7-9 and TRBJ2-1, with TRBD2 as a possible D gene (7 bases). This CDR3 is 15 amino acids long. V was trimmed by 5 bases and J by 6 bases, leaving 17 bases between them. The V gene's germline CDR1 is SEHNR and CDR2 FQNEAQ (reference sequence). CDR3 loop: CASSHAGGATNEQFF. The CDR3 nucleotides read TGTGCCAGCAGCCACGCTGGGGGGGCAACCAATGAGCAGTTCTTC. The full variable domain, its missing parts supplied by reference TRBV7-9 and TRBJ2-1, is DTGVSQNPRHKITKRGQNVTFRCDPISEHNRLYWYRQTLGQGPEFLTYFQNEAQLEKSRLLSDRFSAERPKGSFSTLEIQRTEQGDSAMYLCASSHAGGATNEQFFGPGTRLTVL.

The chain links TRBV6-5 to TRBJ2-7; 10 positions agree with TRBD2. The germline gives CDR1 MNHEY, CDR2 SVGAGI. The CDR3 loop spans 16 amino acids. The V gene end was trimmed by 0 bases and the J gene end by 2 bases; junction bases not matched to a gene: 4. CDR3 sequence reads: CASSYSGTSVAYEQYF. CDR3 nucleotide sequence: TGTGCCAGCAGTTACTCTGGGACTAGCGTCGCCTACGAGCAGTACTTC.